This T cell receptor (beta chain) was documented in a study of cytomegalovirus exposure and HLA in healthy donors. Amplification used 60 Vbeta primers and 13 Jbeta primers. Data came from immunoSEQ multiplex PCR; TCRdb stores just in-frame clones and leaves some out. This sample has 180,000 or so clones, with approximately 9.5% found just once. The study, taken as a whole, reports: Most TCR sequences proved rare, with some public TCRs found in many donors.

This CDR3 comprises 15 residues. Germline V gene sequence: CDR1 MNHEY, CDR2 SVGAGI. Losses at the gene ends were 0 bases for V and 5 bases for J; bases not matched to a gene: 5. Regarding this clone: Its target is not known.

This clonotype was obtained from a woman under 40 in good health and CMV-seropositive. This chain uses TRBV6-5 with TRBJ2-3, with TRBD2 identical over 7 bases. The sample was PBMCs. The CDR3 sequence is CASSYSAGAKDTQYF. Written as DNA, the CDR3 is TGTGCCAGCAGTTACTCCGCGGGAGCAAAAGATACGCAGTATTTT.